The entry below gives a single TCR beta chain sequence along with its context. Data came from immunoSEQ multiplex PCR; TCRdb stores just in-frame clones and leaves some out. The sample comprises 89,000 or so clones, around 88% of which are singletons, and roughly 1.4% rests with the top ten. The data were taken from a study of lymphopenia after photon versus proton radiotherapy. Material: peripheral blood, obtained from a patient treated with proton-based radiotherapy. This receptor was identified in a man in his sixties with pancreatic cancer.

The CDR3 DNA is TGTGCCAGCAGAGGGGCCAGGGGAGGCGAAAAACTGTTTTTT. It encodes CASRGARGGEKLFF. The chain carries TRBV2 and TRBJ1-4; TRBD1 is a possible D gene (6 bases). Germline V lookup: CDR1 SNHLY, CDR2 FYNNEI. V was clipped by 6 bases and J by 8 bases, with 16 bases between them. This CDR3 spans 14 amino acids.